This is a list of T cell receptor beta chains from one sample in a study of blood T cell repertoires in COVID-19. Generated by immunoSEQ multiplex PCR, the TCRdb table keeps only in-frame clones and is missing some. This repertoire shows about 62,000 clones, approximately 80% found once; its top ten account for about 20%. The sample was peripheral blood. Receptor source: a man between 60 and 70 years old with acute or convalescent COVID-19. The CDR3 runs from the conserved cysteine through the conserved F or W. Each record gives: clone size, V gene, J gene, D gene, CDR3 DNA, CDR3 protein. D genes are given only for firm matches. Not every row has a clone size; where given, it reads once, few, many or a size class.

size: -
V: TRBV5-4
J: TRBJ1-2
D: -
DNA: TGTGCCAGCAGCAAGGACAGCCTGGGCTATGGCTACACCTTC
CDR3: CASSKDSLGYGYTF

size: few
V: TRBV5-6
J: TRBJ2-1
D: TRBD2
DNA: TGTGCCAGCAGCTTGTTGCGGGGGGATCCCTACAATGAGCAGTTCTTC
CDR3: CASSLLRGDPYNEQFF

size: few
V: TRBV21-1
J: TRBJ2-7
D: -
DNA: TGTGCCAGCAGCAAAGGGATAGGAGGAACGCCAAAGAACGAGCAGTACTTC
CDR3: CASSKGIGGTPKNEQYF

size: once
V: TRBV25-1
J: TRBJ1-4
D: TRBD1
DNA: TGTGCCAGCGGCGGGACAGGGCGAGCGAATGAAAAACTGTTTTTT
CDR3: CASGGTGRANEKLFF

size: -
V: TRBV4-2
J: TRBJ2-1
D: -
DNA: TGTGCCAGCAGCCTACGATCAGGCTTTGGGTCCTACAATGAGCAGTTCTTC
CDR3: CASSLRSGFGSYNEQFF

size: -
V: TRBV6-5
J: TRBJ2-7
D: TRBD1
DNA: TGTGCCAGCAGTTGGGACAGTACCTACGAGCAGTACTTC
CDR3: CASSWDSTYEQYF

size: -
V: TRBV10-1
J: TRBJ1-2
D: -
DNA: TGCGCCAGCAGTGAGACCAGAAAGAATGGCTACACCTTC
CDR3: CASSETRKNGYTF

size: -
V: TRBV19
J: TRBJ2-1
D: -
DNA: TGTGCCAGTAGTTTCACAGGGGGGGGAATCAATGAGCAGTTCTTC
CDR3: CASSFTGGGINEQFF

size: -
V: TRBV19
J: TRBJ1-5
D: -
DNA: TGTGCCAGTAGTCTGGGACATAGCAATCAGCCCCAGCATTTT
CDR3: CASSLGHSNQPQHF

size: -
V: TRBV2
J: TRBJ1-5
D: TRBD1
DNA: TGTGCCACGAACAGACAGGGGGGGCAGCCCCAGCATTTT
CDR3: CATNRQGGQPQHF

size: -
V: TRBV19
J: TRBJ2-5
D: TRBD2
DNA: TGTGCCAGTAGTATTCGGCTAGCGGACCAAGAGACCCAGTACTTC
CDR3: CASSIRLADQETQYF

size: -
V: TRBV3-1/TRBV3-2
J: TRBJ1-5
D: -
DNA: TGTGCCAGCAGCCTAACAGGGAGTGCTCAGCCCCAGCATTTT
CDR3: CASSLTGSAQPQHF

size: -
V: TRBV19
J: TRBJ1-2
D: -
DNA: TGTGCCAGTAGTATAGGCAGGGTCGCTAACTATGGCTACACCTTC
CDR3: CASSIGRVANYGYTF

size: few
V: TRBV5-1
J: TRBJ2-7
D: -
DNA: TGCGCCAGCAGCTCACGTCCCCCTTCGGGAGAATCCTACGAGCAGTACTTC
CDR3: CASSSRPPSGESYEQYF

size: -
V: TRBV18
J: TRBJ1-2
D: TRBD1
DNA: TGTGCCAGCTCACCATCGGGACAGGCCGGCTATGGCTACACCTTC
CDR3: CASSPSGQAGYGYTF

size: -
V: TRBV2
J: TRBJ1-2
D: -
DNA: TGTGCCAGCAGTGACTCGCAGGACTATGGCTACACCTTC
CDR3: CASSDSQDYGYTF

size: -
V: TRBV7-9
J: TRBJ1-2
D: -
DNA: TGTGCCAGCAGCGAGCGGACTGTTCCGACCGGCTACACCTTC
CDR3: CASSERTVPTGYTF

size: -
V: TRBV25-1
J: TRBJ1-2
D: -
DNA: TGTGCCAGCAGTTCGGCCAGGGGCTATGGCTACACCTTC
CDR3: CASSSARGYGYTF

size: -
V: TRBV6-4
J: TRBJ2-1
D: -
DNA: TGTGCCAGCAGCCGGACAGCCCGCTCCTACAATGAGCAGTTCTTC
CDR3: CASSRTARSYNEQFF

size: -
V: TRBV6-5
J: TRBJ2-5
D: TRBD1
DNA: TGTGCCAGCAGGGACCGACAGGGAATGGGAGAGACCCAGTACTTC
CDR3: CASRDRQGMGETQYF

size: few
V: TRBV18
J: TRBJ2-3
D: TRBD2
DNA: TGTGCCAGCTCACCCCTGGGACTAGGAGGAACAGATACGCAGTATTTT
CDR3: CASSPLGLGGTDTQYF

size: -
V: TRBV28
J: TRBJ2-5
D: TRBD2
DNA: TGTGCCAGCAGTTCGTGGCTAGCGGAAGAGACCCAGTACTTC
CDR3: CASSSWLAEETQYF

size: -
V: TRBV5-1
J: TRBJ2-3
D: -
DNA: TGCGCCAGCAGCCCTACGGGTGTAGGCGCAGATACGCAGTATTTT
CDR3: CASSPTGVGADTQYF

size: -
V: TRBV15
J: TRBJ1-2
D: -
DNA: TGTGCCACCAGCAGAGGTGAGGTCTTCTATGGCTACACCTTC
CDR3: CATSRGEVFYGYTF

size: -
V: TRBV11-3
J: TRBJ2-1
D: TRBD2
DNA: TGTGCCAGCAGCTTAGAGGCTAGCGGGAGGAATGAGCAGTTCTTC
CDR3: CASSLEASGRNEQFF

size: -
V: TRBV3-1/TRBV3-2
J: TRBJ1-2
D: -
DNA: TGTGCCAGCAGCCGAAAGGAGGCCTATGGCTACACCTTC
CDR3: CASSRKEAYGYTF

size: -
V: TRBV4-2
J: TRBJ2-3
D: -
DNA: TGTGCCAGCAGCCTAGCCAGTCAGGGTACAGATACGCAGTATTTT
CDR3: CASSLASQGTDTQYF

size: -
V: TRBV3-1/TRBV3-2
J: TRBJ2-7
D: -
DNA: TGTGCCAGCAGCCAAGGTAAGAGCGGGTCCTACGAGCAGTACTTC
CDR3: CASSQGKSGSYEQYF

size: -
V: TRBV2
J: TRBJ2-3
D: -
DNA: TGTGCCAGCAGTGAACGACACCACACAGATACGCAGTATTTT
CDR3: CASSERHHTDTQYF

size: -
V: TRBV29-1
J: TRBJ1-6
D: TRBD1
DNA: TGCAGCGTACAAACAGGGACAGGGGGATCACCCCTCCACTTT
CDR3: CSVQTGTGGSPLHF

size: -
V: TRBV7-2
J: TRBJ1-1
D: -
DNA: TGTGCCAGCAGCTTTATGGGAGTCACTGAAGCTTTCTTT
CDR3: CASSFMGVTEAFF

size: -
V: TRBV3-1/TRBV3-2
J: TRBJ2-2
D: -
DNA: TGTGCCAGCAGCCAAGTGGGGGCGTCCACCGGGGAGCTGTTTTTT
CDR3: CASSQVGASTGELFF

size: once
V: TRBV28
J: TRBJ1-6
D: TRBD1
DNA: TGTGCCAGCAGCGAAGCAAGGACAGGGACTAATTCACCCCTCCACTTT
CDR3: CASSEARTGTNSPLHF

size: -
V: TRBV6-5
J: TRBJ1-6
D: -
DNA: TGTGCCAGCAGCCGGTCCTATAATTCACCCCTCCACTTT
CDR3: CASSRSYNSPLHF

size: -
V: TRBV6-1
J: TRBJ2-1
D: TRBD2
DNA: TGTGCCAGCAGTGAAGTACTAGCGGGAGGGCACAATGAGCAGTTCTTC
CDR3: CASSEVLAGGHNEQFF

size: -
V: TRBV5-1
J: TRBJ1-2
D: -
DNA: TGCGCCAGCAGCTTGGCGAGCCAGGTCTATGGCTACACCTTC
CDR3: CASSLASQVYGYTF

size: -
V: TRBV5-4
J: TRBJ2-1
D: TRBD2
DNA: TGTGCCAGCAGCTTGATAGCGGGGGACAATGAGCAGTTCTTC
CDR3: CASSLIAGDNEQFF

size: -
V: TRBV5-1
J: TRBJ2-5
D: -
DNA: TGCGCCAGCAGCTTGGCTTACCAAGAGACCCAGTACTTC
CDR3: CASSLAYQETQYF

size: -
V: TRBV7-9
J: TRBJ1-2
D: TRBD1
DNA: TGTGCCAGCAGCGTGACAGGGCAAACTTTCTATGGCTACACCTTC
CDR3: CASSVTGQTFYGYTF

size: -
V: TRBV6-5
J: TRBJ1-5
D: TRBD1
DNA: TGTGCCAGCAGCTCCGGACAGGGGGGTAATCAGCCCCAGCATTTT
CDR3: CASSSGQGGNQPQHF

size: -
V: TRBV6-5
J: TRBJ1-2
D: -
DNA: TGTGCCAGCAGTTACTCCCTGAAAGGGCCCGGGGATGGCTACACCTTC
CDR3: CASSYSLKGPGDGYTF

size: -
V: TRBV19
J: TRBJ1-1
D: -
DNA: TGTGCCAGTAGTATAGGACAGCTGAACACTGAAGCTTTCTTT
CDR3: CASSIGQLNTEAFF

size: -
V: TRBV10-2
J: TRBJ2-1
D: TRBD2
DNA: TGCGCCAGCAGATTCGGGACTAGTGAGCAGTTCTTC
CDR3: CASRFGTSEQFF

size: -
V: TRBV5-6
J: TRBJ1-2
D: TRBD1
DNA: TGTGCCAGCAGCTCGCGGACAGGGGGCGCGTTTGGCTACACCTTC
CDR3: CASSSRTGGAFGYTF

size: once
V: TRBV4-1
J: TRBJ2-3
D: -
DNA: TGCGCCAGCAGCCAAGCTGGATCGGTAGCGGCTGATACGCAGTATTTT
CDR3: CASSQAGSVAADTQYF

size: few
V: TRBV5-1
J: TRBJ1-1
D: TRBD1
DNA: TGCGCCAGCAGACCGGGACAGGGGAAGAACACTGAAGCTTTCTTT
CDR3: CASRPGQGKNTEAFF

size: -
V: TRBV6-5
J: TRBJ2-3
D: -
DNA: TGTGCCAGCAGTTACTCGAGTGCAGGGGAAAATACGCAGTATTTT
CDR3: CASSYSSAGENTQYF

size: -
V: TRBV19
J: TRBJ1-2
D: TRBD1
DNA: TGTGCCGGGCGACAGGGCAACTATGGCTACACCTTC
CDR3: CAGRQGNYGYTF